Shown below are 3 T cell receptor beta chains from a single sample sequenced in a study of shared clonotypes between healthy human individuals. Clones were sequenced by immunoSEQ multiplex PCR, and TCRdb holds only the in-frame ones, with some missing. The top ten hold roughly 1.8% of the sample, which has roughly 2.1 million clones, 85% to 95% seen once. Naivety among CD8 cells was defined by CD45RO negativity and positive CCR7 selection, thereby excluding terminally differentiated effector memory CD45RA+ cells. Input material: naive CD8+ T cells from PBMCs. These receptors came from a man between 18 and 29 years old in good health. Some clones in this sample may be carry-over from other donors' samples.

This clone was seen once. The genes are TRBV9 and TRBJ1-4; 9 nucleotides line up with TRBD1. V lost 3 bases, J lost 3 bases, and 9 bases stayed unmatched. From germline, CDR1 is SGDLS and CDR2 YYNGEE. The CDR3 is 17 residues long. The CDR3, as DNA: TGTGCCAGCAGCGAGCGGACAGGGGAGGCGGCTAATGAAAAACTGTTTTTT. Its translation: CASSERTGEAANEKLFF.

CDR3 DNA: TGTGCCAGCAGTTTATTTGCCCAAGGCGCTTATAGCGAACCCTCCACAGATACGCAGTATTTT. Translation: CASSLFAQGAYSEPSTDTQYF. The rearrangement joins TRBV28 to TRBJ2-3, with a tentative D call TRBD2 (5 bases). Germline V gene data show CDR1 as MDHEN and CDR2 as SYDVKM. The CDR3 sequence is 21 residues long. Trimming cost V 1 base and J 2 bases, with 28 bases left between them.

This chain links TRBV10-3 with TRBJ2-1, with TRBD2 matching over 9 bases. V trimming: 1 base; J trimming: 6 bases; junction bases outside the gene matches: 4. CDR3 length: 15 amino acids. Germline CDR1 ENHRY, CDR2 SYGVKD. The CDR3 spells CAISELAGEGNEQFF. The CDR3, as DNA: TGTGCCATCAGTGAGTTAGCGGGAGAGGGCAATGAGCAGTTCTTC.